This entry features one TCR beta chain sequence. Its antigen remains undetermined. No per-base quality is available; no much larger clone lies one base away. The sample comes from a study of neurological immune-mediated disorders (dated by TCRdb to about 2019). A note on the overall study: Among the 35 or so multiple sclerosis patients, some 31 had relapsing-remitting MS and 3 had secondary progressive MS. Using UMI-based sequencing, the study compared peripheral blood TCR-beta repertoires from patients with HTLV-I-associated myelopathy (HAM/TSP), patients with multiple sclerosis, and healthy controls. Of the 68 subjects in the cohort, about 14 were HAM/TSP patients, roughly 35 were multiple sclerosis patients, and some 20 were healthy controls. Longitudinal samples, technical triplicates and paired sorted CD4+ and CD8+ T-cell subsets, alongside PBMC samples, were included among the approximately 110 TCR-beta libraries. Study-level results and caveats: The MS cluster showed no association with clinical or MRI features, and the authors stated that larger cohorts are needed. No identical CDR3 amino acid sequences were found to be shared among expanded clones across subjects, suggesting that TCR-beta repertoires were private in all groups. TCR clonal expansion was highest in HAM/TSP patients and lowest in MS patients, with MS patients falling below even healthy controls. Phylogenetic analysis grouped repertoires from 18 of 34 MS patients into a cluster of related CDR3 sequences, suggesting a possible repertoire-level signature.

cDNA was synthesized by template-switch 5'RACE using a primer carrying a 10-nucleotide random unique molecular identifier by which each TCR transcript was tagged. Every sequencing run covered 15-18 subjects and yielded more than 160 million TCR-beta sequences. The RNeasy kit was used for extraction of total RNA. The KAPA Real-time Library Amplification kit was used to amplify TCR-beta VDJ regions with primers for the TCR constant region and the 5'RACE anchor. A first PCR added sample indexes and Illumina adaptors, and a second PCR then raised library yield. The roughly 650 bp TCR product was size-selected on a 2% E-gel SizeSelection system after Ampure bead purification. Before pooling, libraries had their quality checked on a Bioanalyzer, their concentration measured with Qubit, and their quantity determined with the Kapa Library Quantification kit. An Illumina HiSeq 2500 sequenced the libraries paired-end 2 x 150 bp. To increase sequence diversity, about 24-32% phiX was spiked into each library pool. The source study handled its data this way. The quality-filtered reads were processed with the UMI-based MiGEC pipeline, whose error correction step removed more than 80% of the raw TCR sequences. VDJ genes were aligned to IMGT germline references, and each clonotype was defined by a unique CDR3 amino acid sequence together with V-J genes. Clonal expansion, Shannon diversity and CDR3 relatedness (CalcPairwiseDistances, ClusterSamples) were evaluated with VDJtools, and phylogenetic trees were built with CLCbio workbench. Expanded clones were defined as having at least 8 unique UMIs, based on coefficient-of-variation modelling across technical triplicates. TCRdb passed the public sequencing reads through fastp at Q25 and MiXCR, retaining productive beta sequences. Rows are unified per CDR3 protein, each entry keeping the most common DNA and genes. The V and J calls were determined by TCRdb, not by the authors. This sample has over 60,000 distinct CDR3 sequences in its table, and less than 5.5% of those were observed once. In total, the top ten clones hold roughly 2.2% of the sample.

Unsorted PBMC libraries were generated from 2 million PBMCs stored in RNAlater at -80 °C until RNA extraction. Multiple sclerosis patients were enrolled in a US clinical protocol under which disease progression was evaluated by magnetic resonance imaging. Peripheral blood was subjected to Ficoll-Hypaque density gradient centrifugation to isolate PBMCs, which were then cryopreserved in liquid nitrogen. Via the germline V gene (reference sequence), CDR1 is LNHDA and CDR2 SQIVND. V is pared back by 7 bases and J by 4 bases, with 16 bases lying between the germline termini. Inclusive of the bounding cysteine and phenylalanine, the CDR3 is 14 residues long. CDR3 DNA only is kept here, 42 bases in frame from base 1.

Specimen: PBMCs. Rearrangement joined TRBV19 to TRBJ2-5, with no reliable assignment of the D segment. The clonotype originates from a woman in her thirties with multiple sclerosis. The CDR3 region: CASNISRRGETQYF. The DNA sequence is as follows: TGTGCCAGTAATATTTCCCGGCGCGGAGAGACCCAGTACTTC.